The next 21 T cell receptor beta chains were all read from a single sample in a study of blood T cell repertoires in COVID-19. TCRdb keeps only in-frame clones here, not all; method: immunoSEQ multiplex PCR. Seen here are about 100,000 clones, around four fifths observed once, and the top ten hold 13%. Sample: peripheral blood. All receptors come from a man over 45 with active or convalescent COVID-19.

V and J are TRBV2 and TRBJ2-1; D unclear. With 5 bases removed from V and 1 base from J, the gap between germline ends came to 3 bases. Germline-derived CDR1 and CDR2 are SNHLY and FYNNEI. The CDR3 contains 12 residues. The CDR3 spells CASSPSYNEQFF. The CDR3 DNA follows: TGTGCCAGCAGTCCTTCCTACAATGAGCAGTTCTTC. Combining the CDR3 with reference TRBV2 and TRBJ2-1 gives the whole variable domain EPEVTQTPSHQVTQMGQEVILRCVPISNHLYFYWYRQILGQKVEFLVSFYNNEISEKSEIFDDQFSVERPDGSNFTLKIRSTKLEDSAMYFCASSPSYNEQFFGPGTRLTVL.

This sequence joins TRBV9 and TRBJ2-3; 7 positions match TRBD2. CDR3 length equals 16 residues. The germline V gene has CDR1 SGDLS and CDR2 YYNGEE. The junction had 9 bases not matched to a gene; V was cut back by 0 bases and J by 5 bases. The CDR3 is CASSVGGAGVGDTQYF. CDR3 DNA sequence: TGTGCCAGCAGCGTAGGAGGTGCGGGAGTGGGAGATACGCAGTATTTT. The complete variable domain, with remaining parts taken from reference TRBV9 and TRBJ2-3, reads DSGVTQTPKHLITATGQRVTLRCSPRSGDLSVYWYQQSLDQGLQFLIQYYNGEERAKGNILERFSAQQFPDLHSELNLSSLELGDSALYFCASSVGGAGVGDTQYFGPGTRLTVL.

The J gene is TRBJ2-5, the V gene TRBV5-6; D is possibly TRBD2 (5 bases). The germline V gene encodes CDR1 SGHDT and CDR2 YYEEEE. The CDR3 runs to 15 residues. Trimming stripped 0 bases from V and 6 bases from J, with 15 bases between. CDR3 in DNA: TGTGCCAGCAGCTTGGGAGGGAGTACGACAAAGACCCAGTACTTC. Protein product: CASSLGGSTTKTQYF.

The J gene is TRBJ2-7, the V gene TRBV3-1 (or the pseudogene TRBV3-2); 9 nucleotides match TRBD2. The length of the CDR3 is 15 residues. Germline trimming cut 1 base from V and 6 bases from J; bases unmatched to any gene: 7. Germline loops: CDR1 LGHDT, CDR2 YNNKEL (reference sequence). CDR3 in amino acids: CASSQGLSGRSEQYF. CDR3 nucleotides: TGTGCCAGCAGCCAAGGCCTGAGCGGGAGGTCCGAGCAGTACTTC.

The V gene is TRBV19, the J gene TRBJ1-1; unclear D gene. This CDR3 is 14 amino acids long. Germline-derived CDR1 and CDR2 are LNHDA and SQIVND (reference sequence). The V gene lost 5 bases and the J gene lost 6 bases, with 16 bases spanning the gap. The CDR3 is CASSPFRGPAEAFF. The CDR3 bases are TGTGCCAGTAGTCCCTTCCGGGGTCCGGCTGAAGCTTTCTTT.

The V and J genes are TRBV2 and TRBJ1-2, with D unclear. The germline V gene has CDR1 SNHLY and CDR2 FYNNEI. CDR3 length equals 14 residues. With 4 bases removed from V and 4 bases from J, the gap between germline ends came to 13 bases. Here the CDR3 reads CASSGLGAGYGYTF. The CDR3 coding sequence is TGTGCCAGCAGTGGGCTTGGTGCGGGCTATGGCTACACCTTC.

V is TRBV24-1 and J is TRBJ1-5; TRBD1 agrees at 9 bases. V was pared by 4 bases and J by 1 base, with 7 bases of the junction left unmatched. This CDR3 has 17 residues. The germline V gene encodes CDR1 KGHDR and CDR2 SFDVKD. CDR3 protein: CATSDPGQGRSNQPQHF. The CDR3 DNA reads TGTGCCACCAGTGACCCGGGACAGGGCAGAAGCAATCAGCCCCAGCATTTT.

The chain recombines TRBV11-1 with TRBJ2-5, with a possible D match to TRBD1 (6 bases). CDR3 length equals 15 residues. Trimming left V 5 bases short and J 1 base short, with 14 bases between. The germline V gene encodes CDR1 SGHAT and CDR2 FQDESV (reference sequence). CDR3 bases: TGTGCCAGCAGCCAGAACGGACAGTCCCAAGAGACCCAGTACTTC. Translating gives CASSQNGQSQETQYF.

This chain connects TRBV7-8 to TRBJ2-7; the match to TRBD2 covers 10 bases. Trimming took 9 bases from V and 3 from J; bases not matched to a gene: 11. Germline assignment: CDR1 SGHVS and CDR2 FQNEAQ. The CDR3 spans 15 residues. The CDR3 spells CASTSGTSVIYEQYF. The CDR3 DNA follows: TGTGCCAGTACCAGCGGGACTAGCGTAATCTACGAGCAGTACTTC.

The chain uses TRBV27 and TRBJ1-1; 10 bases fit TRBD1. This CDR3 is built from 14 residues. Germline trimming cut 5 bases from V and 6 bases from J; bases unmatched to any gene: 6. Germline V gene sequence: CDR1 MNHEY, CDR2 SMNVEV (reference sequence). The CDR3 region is CASSHRDRGAEAFF. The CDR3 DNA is TGTGCCAGCAGTCACCGGGACAGGGGCGCTGAAGCTTTCTTT.

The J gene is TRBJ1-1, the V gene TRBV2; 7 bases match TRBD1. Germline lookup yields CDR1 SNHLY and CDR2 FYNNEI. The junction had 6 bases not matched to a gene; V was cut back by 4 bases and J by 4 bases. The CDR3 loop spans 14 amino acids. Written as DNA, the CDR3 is TGTGCCAGCAGTGTCACAGGGGAAAGCACTGAAGCTTTCTTT. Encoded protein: CASSVTGESTEAFF. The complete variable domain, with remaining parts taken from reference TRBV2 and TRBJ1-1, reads EPEVTQTPSHQVTQMGQEVILRCVPISNHLYFYWYRQILGQKVEFLVSFYNNEISEKSEIFDDQFSVERPDGSNFTLKIRSTKLEDSAMYFCASSVTGESTEAFFGQGTRLTVV.

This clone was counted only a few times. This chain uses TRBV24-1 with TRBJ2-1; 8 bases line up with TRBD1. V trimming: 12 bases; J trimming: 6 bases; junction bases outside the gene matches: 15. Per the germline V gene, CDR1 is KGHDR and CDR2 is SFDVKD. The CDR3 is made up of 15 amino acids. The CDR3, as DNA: TGTGCCGCGGGCCAAACCGGGACAGGACCCAATGAGCAGTTCTTC. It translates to CAAGQTGTGPNEQFF.

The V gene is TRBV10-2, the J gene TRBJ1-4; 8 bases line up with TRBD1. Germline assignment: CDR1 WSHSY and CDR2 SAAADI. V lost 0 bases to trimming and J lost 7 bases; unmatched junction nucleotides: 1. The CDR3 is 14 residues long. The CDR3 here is CASSESRGLEKLFF. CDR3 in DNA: TGCGCCAGCAGTGAGTCCAGGGGGCTTGAAAAACTGTTTTTT.

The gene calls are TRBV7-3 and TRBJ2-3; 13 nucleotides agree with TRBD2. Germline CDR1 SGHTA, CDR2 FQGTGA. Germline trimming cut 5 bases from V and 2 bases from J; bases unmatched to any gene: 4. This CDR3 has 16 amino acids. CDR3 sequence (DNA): TGTGCCAGCAGCCCCGGGACTAGCGGGGCCACAGATACGCAGTATTTT. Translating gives CASSPGTSGATDTQYF.

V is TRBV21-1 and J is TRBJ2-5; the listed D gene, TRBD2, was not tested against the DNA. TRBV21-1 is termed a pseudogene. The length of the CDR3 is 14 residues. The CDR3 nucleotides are TGTGCCAGCAGCCGTCGCGGAGGGAGAGAGACCCAGTACTTC. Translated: CASSRRGGRETQYF.

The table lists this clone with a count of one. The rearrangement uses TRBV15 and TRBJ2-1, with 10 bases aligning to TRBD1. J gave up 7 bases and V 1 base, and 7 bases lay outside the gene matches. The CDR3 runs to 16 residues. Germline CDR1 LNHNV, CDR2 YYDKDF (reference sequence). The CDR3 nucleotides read TGTGCCACCAGCAGAGGGAGACAGGGGGCGCGGAATGAGCAGTTCTTC. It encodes CATSRGRQGARNEQFF.

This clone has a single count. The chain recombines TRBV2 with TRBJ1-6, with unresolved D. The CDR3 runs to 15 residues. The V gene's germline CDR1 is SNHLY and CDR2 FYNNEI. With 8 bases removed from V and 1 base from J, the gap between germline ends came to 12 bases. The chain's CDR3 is CASFSGRSYNSPLHF. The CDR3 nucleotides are TGTGCCAGCTTCAGTGGGAGGTCCTATAATTCACCCCTCCACTTT.

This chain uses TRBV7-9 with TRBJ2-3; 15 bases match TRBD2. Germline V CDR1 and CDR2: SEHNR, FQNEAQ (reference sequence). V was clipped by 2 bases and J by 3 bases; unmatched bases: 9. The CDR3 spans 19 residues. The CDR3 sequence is CASSLTRRGTSGRTDTQYF. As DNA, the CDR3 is TGTGCCAGCAGCTTAACGAGGAGGGGGACTAGCGGGAGGACAGATACGCAGTATTTT.

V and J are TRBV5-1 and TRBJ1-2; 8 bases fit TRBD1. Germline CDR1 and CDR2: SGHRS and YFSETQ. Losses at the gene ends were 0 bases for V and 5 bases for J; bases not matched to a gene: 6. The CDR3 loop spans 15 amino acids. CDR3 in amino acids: CASSLEGQGFYGYTF. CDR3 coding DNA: TGCGCCAGCAGCTTGGAAGGACAGGGTTTTTATGGCTACACCTTC.

The CDR3 bases are TGTGCCTGGAGTGTTCCAACAGGGTCCCTTGGGACCGGGGAGCTGTTTTTT. Translating gives CAWSVPTGSLGTGELFF. V and J are TRBV30 and TRBJ2-2, with D possibly matching TRBD1 (6 bases). Germline loops: CDR1 GTSNPN, CDR2 SVGIG (reference sequence). CDR3 length: 17 amino acids. The V and J ends lost 0 bases and 5 bases respectively, with 19 bases between them.

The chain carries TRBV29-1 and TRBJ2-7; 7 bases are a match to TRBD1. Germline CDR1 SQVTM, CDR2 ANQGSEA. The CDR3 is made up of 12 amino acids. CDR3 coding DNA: TGCAGTGTGGGTCCAGGGGGCTACGAGCAGTACTTC. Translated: CSVGPGGYEQYF.